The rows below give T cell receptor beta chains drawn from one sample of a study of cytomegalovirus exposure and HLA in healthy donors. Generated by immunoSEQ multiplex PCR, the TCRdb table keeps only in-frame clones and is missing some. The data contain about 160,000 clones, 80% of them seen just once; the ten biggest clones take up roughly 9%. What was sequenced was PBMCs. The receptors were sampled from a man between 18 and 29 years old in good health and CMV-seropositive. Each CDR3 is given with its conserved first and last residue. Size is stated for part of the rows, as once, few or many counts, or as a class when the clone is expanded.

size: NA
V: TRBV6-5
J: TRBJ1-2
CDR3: CAVWAGGLIYGYTF

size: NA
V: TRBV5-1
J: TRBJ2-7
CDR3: CASSPGNTGNEQYF

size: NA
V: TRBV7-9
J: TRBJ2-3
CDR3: CASSLEAGGPWKTDTQYF

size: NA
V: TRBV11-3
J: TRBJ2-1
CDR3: CASSRGYEQFF

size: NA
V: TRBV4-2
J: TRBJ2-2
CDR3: CASSQNRAENTGELFF

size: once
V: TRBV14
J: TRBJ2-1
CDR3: CASSQETPNEQFF

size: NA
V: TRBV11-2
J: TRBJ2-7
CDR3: CASSPPLPGQGVGYEQYF

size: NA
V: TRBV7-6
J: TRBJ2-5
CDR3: CASSLVGQGIAETQYF

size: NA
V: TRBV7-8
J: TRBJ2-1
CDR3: CASSQGTGSYNEQFF

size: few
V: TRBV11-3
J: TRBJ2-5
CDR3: CASSLEGQPQETQYF

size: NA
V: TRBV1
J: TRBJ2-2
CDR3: CTSSHLTGELFF

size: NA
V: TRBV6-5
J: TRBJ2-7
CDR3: CASSYSMSYEQYF

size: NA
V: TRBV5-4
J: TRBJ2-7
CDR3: CASSAREAYEQYF

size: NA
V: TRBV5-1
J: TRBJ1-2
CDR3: CASSKGTFEGGYTF

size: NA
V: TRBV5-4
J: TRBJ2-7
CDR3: CASSLQGSYEQYF

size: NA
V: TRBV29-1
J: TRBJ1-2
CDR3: CSVLLLGTDLGYTF

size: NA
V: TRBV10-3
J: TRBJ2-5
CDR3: CAVAGTLQETQYF

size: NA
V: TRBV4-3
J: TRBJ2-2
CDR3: CASSRRDRDTGELFF

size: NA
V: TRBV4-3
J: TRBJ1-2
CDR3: CASSTRQSGYTF

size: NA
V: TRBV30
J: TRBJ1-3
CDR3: CAWSVKGTGNTIYF

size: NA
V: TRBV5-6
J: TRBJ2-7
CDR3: CASSFLHSLEQYF

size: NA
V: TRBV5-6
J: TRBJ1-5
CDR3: CASSVLSQPQHF